This passage covers 29 T cell receptor beta chains from one sample sequenced in a study of cytotoxic CD8 clonotypes in ibrutinib-treated CLL. This table comes from immunoSEQ multiplex PCR, and its TCRdb copy is limited to in-frame clones, with some not included. This sample has about 40,000 clones, with 55% to 80% found just once. The sequencing used PBMCs, collected at disease progression, from a patient treated with ibrutinib. These receptors were obtained from a human donor with chronic lymphocytic leukemia.

This rearrangement joins TRBV19 to TRBJ2-3; 8 bases line up with TRBD2. Germline lookup yields CDR1 LNHDA and CDR2 SQIVND (reference sequence). Trimming at V came to 1 base and at J to 3 bases, leaving 9 bases not matched to a gene. The CDR3 totals 17 residues. CDR3: CASSIGPSGRSTDTQYF. In nucleotides, the CDR3 is TGTGCCAGTAGTATAGGACCCAGCGGGAGATCGACAGATACGCAGTATTTT.

The V and J genes are TRBV5-6 and TRBJ1-2, with D unresolved. The CDR3 consists of 14 residues. The germline V and J ends were trimmed by 5 bases and 4 bases, with 15 bases remaining between them. CDR1 and CDR2 from the germline V gene are SGHDT and YYEEEE. Written as DNA, the CDR3 is TGTGCCAGCAGGGGAGGCGGACCCCCCTATGGCTACACCTTC. Its translation is CASRGGGPPYGYTF. The variable domain in full, with the rest retrieved from reference TRBV5-6 and TRBJ1-2, is DAGVTQSPTHLIKTRGQQVTLRCSPKSGHDTVSWYQQALGQGPQFIFQYYEEEERQRGNFPDRFSGHQFPNYSSELNVNALLLGDSALYLCASRGGGPPYGYTFGSGTRLTVV.

V gene TRBV5-1 combines with J gene TRBJ1-4; unclear D gene. Germline V lookup: CDR1 SGHRS, CDR2 YFSETQ. Trimming stripped 0 bases from V and 6 bases from J, with 12 bases between. The CDR3 covers 15 residues. CDR3 sequence: CASSLVGKRDEKLFF. CDR3 in DNA: TGCGCCAGCAGCTTGGTGGGAAAGAGGGATGAAAAACTGTTTTTT.

This chain uses TRBV7-8 with TRBJ2-3; D is uncertain. Trimming shortened V by 1 base and J by 6 bases, and 14 bases separated the two germline ends. The CDR3 has 15 residues. The germline gives CDR1 SGHVS, CDR2 FQNEAQ. The CDR3 region has the DNA TGTGCCAGCAGCTTAGAGGTTGGTGTAGGCGATACGCAGTATTTT. It specifies CASSLEVGVGDTQYF.

To note about this clone: The germline gene is not matched at one end of the junction; a read error may be the cause. This chain joins TRBV6-6 and TRBJ2-7, with 8 bases matching TRBD1. The CDR3 totals 14 residues. The V gene's germline CDR1 is MNHNY and CDR2 SVGAGI (reference sequence). The CDR3 is CAISEGQVSYEQYF. CDR3 sequence (DNA): TGTGCCATCAGTGAGGGACAGGTCTCCTACGAGCAGTACTTC.

The V gene is TRBV4-1, the J gene TRBJ2-1, with D possibly called TRBD1 or TRBD2 (5 bases each). Trimming took off 1 base at V and 6 bases at J, with 7 bases between the two ends. This CDR3 has 13 amino acids. CDR1 MGHRA and CDR2 YSYEKL come from the germline V gene. CDR3 bases: TGCGCCAGCAGCCAAGCTGGGGGCAATGAGCAGTTCTTC. As protein: CASSQAGGNEQFF.

This clone was seen more than once but under ten times. The CDR3 nucleotides are TGCGCCAGCAGCGAGGACAGATCATCTGGAAACACCATATATTTT. Amino acid sequence: CASSEDRSSGNTIYF. The chain combines TRBV5-1 with TRBJ1-3; possible D gene TRBD1, 6 bases. Per the germline V gene, CDR1 is SGHRS and CDR2 is YFSETQ. Deletions cut 4 bases from V and 1 base from J, with 12 bases between. The CDR3 loop spans 15 amino acids.

The rearrangement joins TRBV2 to TRBJ2-7; TRBD1 aligns across 7 bases. Germline-derived CDR1 and CDR2 are SNHLY and FYNNEI. CDR3 length: 13 amino acids. Germline trimming cut 7 bases from V and 2 bases from J; bases unmatched to any gene: 5. The CDR3 coding sequence is TGTGCCAGCAATCGGGACAGCACCTACGAGCAGTACTTC. Translating gives CASNRDSTYEQYF. Full variable domain (rest looked up from reference TRBV2 and TRBJ2-7): EPEVTQTPSHQVTQMGQEVILRCVPISNHLYFYWYRQILGQKVEFLVSFYNNEISEKSEIFDDQFSVERPDGSNFTLKIRSTKLEDSAMYFCASNRDSTYEQYFGPGTRLTVT.

This rearrangement joins TRBV19 to TRBJ2-1; D possibly corresponds to TRBD2 (6 bases). The V end lost 4 bases, the J end lost 7 bases, and 14 bases lay between the germline ends. This CDR3 comprises 14 residues. The germline V gene encodes CDR1 LNHDA and CDR2 SQIVND (reference sequence). The CDR3 loop reads CASSTTGLPNEQFF. The CDR3 DNA reads TGTGCCAGTAGTACCACGGGACTCCCAAATGAGCAGTTCTTC.

This rearrangement joins TRBV11-2 to TRBJ2-3, with D unclear. Germline CDR1 and CDR2: SGHAT and FQNNGV. This CDR3 spans 13 amino acids. Trimming stripped 0 bases from V and 4 bases from J, with 5 bases between. The CDR3 sequence is CASSLEISDTQYF. CDR3 sequence (DNA): TGTGCCAGCAGCTTAGAAATTTCAGATACGCAGTATTTT.

The V and J genes are TRBV14 and TRBJ1-2; 12 positions agree with TRBD1. Germline trimming cut 1 base from V and 6 bases from J; bases unmatched to any gene: 6. Germline CDR1 SGHDN, CDR2 FVKESK. The CDR3 is 16 amino acids. This chain's CDR3 is CASSQGARDRGHGYTF. The CDR3, as DNA: TGTGCCAGCAGCCAAGGAGCTAGGGACAGGGGGCATGGCTACACCTTC.

The V call is TRBV19, the J call TRBJ1-1; 7 nucleotides align to TRBD1. Trimming took 9 bases from V and 10 from J; bases not matched to a gene: 17. The V gene's germline CDR1 is LNHDA and CDR2 SQIVND (reference sequence). The CDR3 runs to 14 residues. CDR3 DNA sequence: TGTGCCAGCCAAAAAGAGACAGGGCCTCTGAGAGCTTTCTTT. Residues: CASQKETGPLRAFF.

The chain uses TRBV19 and TRBJ2-7; D gene uncertain. V lost 5 bases and J 2 bases, leaving 10 bases between the germline ends. The CDR3 sequence is 13 residues long. Germline values: CDR1 LNHDA, CDR2 SQIVND (reference sequence). The CDR3 loop reads CASSAPGPYEQYF. The DNA of the CDR3 is TGTGCCAGTAGTGCGCCGGGTCCCTACGAGCAGTACTTC.

This clone was detected only once. V and J are TRBV4-3 and TRBJ1-4; 9 bases line up with TRBD1. Germline CDR1 is LGHNA and CDR2 is YSLEER. The CDR3 runs to 15 residues. The V and J ends lost 4 bases and 6 bases, in that order; junction bases with no gene match: 6. CDR3 sequence: CASSPTGGADEKLFF. The CDR3 DNA sequence: TGCGCCAGCAGCCCAACAGGGGGCGCGGATGAAAAACTGTTTTTT.

This clone was counted between two and nine times. J is TRBJ2-7 and V is TRBV28; D possibly corresponds to TRBD1 (5 bases). Trimming removed 6 bases from V and 2 bases from J, with 14 bases in between. Per germline, CDR1 MDHEN and CDR2 SYDVKM. There are 14 residues in the CDR3. This CDR3 is CASRSDKDTYEQYF. Here the CDR3 DNA reads TGTGCCAGCAGGAGCGACAAGGACACCTACGAGCAGTACTTC.

The CDR3: CASSIKEEQYF. The CDR3 nucleotides read TGTGCCAGTAGTATTAAGGAGGAGCAGTACTTC. J is TRBJ2-7 and V is TRBV19, with D unresolved. CDR1 is LNHDA and CDR2 is SQIVND in the germline V gene (reference sequence). This CDR3 contains 11 residues. The germline V and J ends were trimmed by 3 bases and 7 bases, with 7 bases remaining between them.

This sequence joins TRBV11-3 and TRBJ2-1, with a weak D call TRBD1 (6 bases). V lost 5 bases, J lost 7 bases, and 18 bases lay in between. The CDR3 length is 15 residues. CDR1 and CDR2 from the germline V gene are SGHNT and YENEEA. The CDR3 DNA reads as TGTGCCAGCAGCCCCAGTCCAGGGGCCGTAAATGAGCAGTTCTTC. This encodes CASSPSPGAVNEQFF.

This clone was seen more than once but under ten times. This chain uses TRBV4-3 with TRBJ1-4; D not certain. This CDR3 comprises 15 residues. Germline CDR1 is LGHNA and CDR2 is YSLEER. The germline V and J ends were trimmed by 0 bases and 6 bases, with 11 bases remaining between them. CDR3 sequence: CASSQEFRPDEKLFF. CDR3 in DNA: TGCGCCAGCAGCCAAGAATTCAGGCCGGATGAAAAACTGTTTTTT.

This chain uses TRBV19 with TRBJ2-3; 7 bases map to TRBD2. Germline V CDR1 and CDR2: LNHDA, SQIVND (reference sequence). V lost 9 bases to trimming and J lost 0 bases; unmatched junction nucleotides: 9. The CDR3 totals 15 residues. This CDR3 is CASTRGGFSTDTQYF. DNA of the CDR3: TGTGCCAGCACTAGGGGAGGGTTCAGCACAGATACGCAGTATTTT.

This chain links TRBV4-1 with TRBJ2-3; D is unresolved. V lost 4 bases and J lost 6, with 20 bases in between. Germline-derived CDR1 and CDR2 are MGHRA and YSYEKL. CDR3 length: 16 amino acids. The CDR3 protein is CASSRTPDGVGDTQYF. The CDR3 DNA is TGCGCCAGCAGCCGAACCCCAGATGGGGTAGGGGATACGCAGTATTTT.

The rearrangement joins TRBV14 to TRBJ1-5, with D possibly being TRBD1 (5 bases). The V gene's germline CDR1 is SGHDN and CDR2 FVKESK. Between the trimmed V and J ends, which lost 4 bases and 2 bases, there was a span of 21 bases. The CDR3 consists of 18 residues. The CDR3 DNA sequence: TGTGCCAGCAGCCTCGACGGGGACGGATTATGTTGCAATCAGCCCCAGCATTTT. The encoded protein is CASSLDGDGLCCNQPQHF. Based on the CDR3 plus reference TRBV14 and TRBJ1-5, the full variable domain is EAGVTQFPSHSVIEKGQTVTLRCDPISGHDNLYWYRRVMGKEIKFLLHFVKESKQDESGMPNNRFLAERTGGTYSTLKVQPAELEDSGVYFCASSLDGDGLCCNQPQHFGDGTRLSIL.

This clone was seen a single time. The genes are TRBV9 and TRBJ1-1; D unclear. This CDR3 comprises 13 residues. From germline, CDR1 is SGDLS and CDR2 YYNGEE. The V end lost 2 bases, the J end lost 1 base, and 6 bases lay between the germline ends. This CDR3 is CASSVDWNTEAFF. For the CDR3, the DNA is TGTGCCAGCAGCGTGGATTGGAACACTGAAGCTTTCTTT.

V usage is TRBV7-3 and J usage is TRBJ2-7, with unresolved D. The CDR3 consists of 12 residues. Germline CDR1 and CDR2: SGHTA and FQGTGA. V shed 5 bases and J shed 3 bases, with 8 bases lying between them. For the CDR3, the DNA is TGTGCCAGCAGCCCGAACGGCTACGAGCAGTACTTC. Translated: CASSPNGYEQYF. The full variable domain, rest sourced from reference TRBV7-3 and TRBJ2-7, is GAGVSQTPSNKVTEKGKYVELRCDPISGHTALYWYRQSLGQGPEFLIYFQGTGAADDSGLPNDRFFAVRPEGSVSTLKIQRTERGDSAVYLCASSPNGYEQYFGPGTRLTVT.

This rearrangement joins TRBV5-6 to TRBJ2-3, with TRBD2 matching over 10 bases. The CDR3 consists of 15 residues. Unmatched junction bases numbered 4, after V lost 2 bases and J lost 4 bases. Germline CDR1 is SGHDT and CDR2 is YYEEEE. The CDR3 DNA reads TGTGCCAGCAGCTTAAGCGGGAGGGATTCAGATACGCAGTATTTT. It translates to CASSLSGRDSDTQYF.

The chain joins TRBV18 to TRBJ2-7; 9 bases line up with TRBD1. V was pared by 3 bases and J by 1 base, with 4 bases of the junction left unmatched. CDR1 and CDR2 from the germline V gene are KGHSH and LQKENI. The CDR3 runs 15 residues. The CDR3 loop is CASSPGTGLSYEQYF. As DNA, the CDR3 is TGTGCCAGCTCACCCGGGACAGGGCTTTCCTACGAGCAGTACTTC.

The chain couples TRBV6-5 to TRBJ2-7; 14 bases agree with TRBD2. CDR3 length equals 13 residues. The V gene's germline CDR1 is MNHEY and CDR2 SVGAGI. Unmatched junction bases numbered 2, after V lost 8 bases and J lost 5 bases. The CDR3 is CASRLAGGNEQYF. In DNA form, the CDR3 reads TGTGCCAGCCGACTAGCGGGAGGGAACGAGCAGTACTTC.

In this sample, this clone turned up once. The chain joins TRBV5-1 to TRBJ1-5, with D perhaps matching TRBD1 (5 bases). The germline V gene encodes CDR1 SGHRS and CDR2 YFSETQ. V was clipped by 4 bases and J by 7 bases, with 12 bases between them. The CDR3 loop spans 13 amino acids. This CDR3 reads CASSLDSNQPQHF. The CDR3 coding sequence is TGCGCCAGCAGCCTAGACAGTAACCAGCCCCAGCATTTT.

This chain uses TRBV27 with TRBJ2-7; TRBD2 is a possible D gene (6 bases). The V end lost 1 base, the J end lost 2 bases, and 9 bases lay between the germline ends. The CDR3 runs to 14 residues. Germline assignment: CDR1 MNHEY and CDR2 SMNVEV (reference sequence). CDR3 loop: CASSLWGGTYEQYF. Written as DNA, the CDR3 is TGTGCCAGCAGTTTATGGGGCGGGACCTACGAGCAGTACTTC.

The chain couples TRBV5-4 to TRBJ1-5; 12 nucleotides match TRBD1. The CDR3 loop spans 19 amino acids. Trimming at V came to 2 bases and at J to 2 bases, leaving 11 bases not matched to a gene. CDR1 and CDR2 from the germline V gene are SGHNT and YYREEE (reference sequence). CDR3 in amino acids: CASSLPGQGAMSGNQPQHF. The CDR3 DNA sequence: TGTGCCAGCAGCTTACCGGGACAGGGGGCTATGAGTGGCAATCAGCCCCAGCATTTT.